This T cell receptor (beta chain) originates from a study of T-cell reconstitution after alpha-beta-depleted transplantation in children. Library preparation (for TCRbeta) was performed with unique molecular identifiers. MiXCR, applied by TCRdb to the PCR reads, yields one record per CDR3 protein. The sample contains about 200,000 distinct CDR3 sequences, approximately 8% of which appear only once. CDR1 and CDR2 (germline): DFQATT, SNEGSKA (reference sequence). CDR3 length: 16 amino acids. V dropped 5 bases and J dropped 0 bases, with 17 bases sitting between them. This sequence joins TRBV20-1 and TRBJ2-1, with D possibly being TRBD1 or TRBD2 (5 bases each). The clonotype originates from a male patient between 2 and 10 years old who had a stem cell transplant for acute myeloid leukemia, so the T cells may come from the graft donor. The sequencing used PBMCs, mostly from graft donor cells, collected 360 days after TCRalphabeta/CD19-depleted stem cell transplant. The CDR3 region is CSAEGGTADSYNEQFF. The CDR3 DNA follows: TGCAGTGCTGAGGGTGGGACCGCCGACTCCTACAATGAGCAGTTCTTC.